These 25 T cell receptor beta chains were all obtained from the same sample, sequenced in a study of T cells in Graves' hyperthyroidism and ophthalmopathy. TCR beta CDR3 sequences were amplified from RNA transcripts. Primed by the HTBI set, a first-round RT-PCR was run on the TCR CDR3. TCRdb fed the multiplex PCR reads into MiXCR, producing one record per CDR3 protein. Among roughly 740,000 distinct CDR3 sequences listed, less than 20% were seen once. Sequenced material: blood. These receptors were obtained from a man younger than 35 with Graves' hyperthyroidism.

This clonotype was detected ten times or more. CDR3 sequence: CASSPQDDYDEQYF. CDR3 DNA: TGTGCCAGCAGTCCCCAAGACGACTACGACGAGCAGTACTTC. The chain couples TRBV12-3 or TRBV12-4 to TRBJ2-7, with D possibly matching TRBD2 (5 bases). Trimming removed 5 bases from V and 5 bases from J, with 16 bases in between. There are 14 residues in the CDR3.

This clonotype has only a few counts. This chain links TRBV10-2 with TRBJ2-4; the D gene is possibly TRBD2 (5 bases). Germline V gene data show CDR1 as WSHSY and CDR2 as SAAADI. The V and J ends lost 2 bases and 0 bases respectively, with 26 bases between them. CDR3 length: 21 amino acids. CDR3 DNA: TGCGCCAGCAGTGAGAGAGGGATGGACGGCGGATACAACCTAGCCAAAAACATTCAGTACTTC. It yields the protein CASSERGMDGGYNLAKNIQYF.

This clonotype has at least ten counts. The chain has TRBV2 and TRBJ1-1; a possible D gene is TRBD1 (6 bases). This CDR3 is 16 amino acids long. Germline values: CDR1 SNHLY, CDR2 FYNNEI. Trimming left V 6 bases short and J 0 bases short, with 17 bases between. The CDR3 region has the DNA TGTGCCAGCAGAGGGGGGGCAGTTGGTATGAACACTGAAGCTTTCTTT. It specifies CASRGGAVGMNTEAFF.

Many counts were recorded for this clonotype. The rearrangement links TRBV20-1 to TRBJ2-7; D remains ambiguous. Deletions cut 5 bases from V and 3 bases from J, with 11 bases between. This CDR3 contains 12 residues. Germline V lookup: CDR1 DFQATT, CDR2 SNEGSKA (reference sequence). The CDR3 reads CSAFNPDYEQYF. The CDR3 DNA is TGCAGTGCTTTTAACCCAGACTACGAGCAGTACTTC.

The sample holds a few counts of this clonotype. The chain recombines TRBV19 with TRBJ1-1; D is ambiguous. The CDR3 is 9 amino acids. V lost 10 bases, J lost 7 bases, and 7 bases lay in between. Germline-derived CDR1 and CDR2 are LNHDA and SQIVND (reference sequence). CDR3: CANNGEAFF. In DNA form, the CDR3 reads TGTGCCAATAACGGTGAAGCTTTCTTT.

Many counts were recorded for this clonotype. The gene calls are TRBV7-9 and TRBJ2-7; D uncertain. The CDR3 consists of 13 residues. CDR1 SEHNR and CDR2 FQNEAQ come from the germline V gene (reference sequence). Trimming left V 1 base short and J 7 bases short, with 11 bases between. CDR3 protein: CASSLEWLGEQYF. The DNA for the CDR3 is TGTGCCAGCAGCTTAGAGTGGCTGGGGGAGCAGTACTTC.

This clonotype was picked up a small number of times. The V gene is TRBV9, the J gene TRBJ2-1; 12 positions agree with TRBD2. V lost 3 bases and J lost 9; bases outside the gene matches: 7. In germline, CDR1 is SGDLS, CDR2 YYNGEE. This CDR3 is built from 15 residues. The CDR3 loop is CASSEPSGRAVEQFF. CDR3 in DNA: TGTGCCAGCAGCGAGCCTAGCGGGAGGGCCGTTGAGCAGTTCTTC.

V usage is TRBV20-1 and J usage is TRBJ1-2; 8 positions agree with TRBD1. J lost 4 bases, V lost 1 base, and 2 bases had no gene match. The CDR3 has 13 amino acids. Germline V gene lookup returns CDR1 DFQATT and CDR2 SNEGSKA (reference sequence). CDR3 DNA sequence: TGCAGTGCTAGAGTTACAGGGGGCTATGGCTACACCTTC. Translated, it gives CSARVTGGYGYTF.

This clonotype has a count of ten or more. This chain connects TRBV11-2 to TRBJ1-1, with D maybe TRBD1 (5 bases). The CDR3 consists of 14 residues. The V end was cut by 5 bases, the J end by 4 bases, with 14 bases between. Germline V CDR1 and CDR2: SGHAT, FQNNGV. CDR3 bases: TGTGCCAGCAGCCTACAGGCCTTCGGCACTGAAGCTTTCTTT. As protein: CASSLQAFGTEAFF.

This clonotype was found many times. The chain carries TRBV11-2 and TRBJ2-3; D gene ambiguous. The V gene lost 1 base and the J gene lost 0 bases, with 17 bases spanning the gap. This CDR3 spans 18 amino acids. Germline CDR1 and CDR2: SGHAT and FQNNGV. The CDR3 sequence is CASSLVETNSYSTDTQYF. In nucleotides, the CDR3 is TGTGCCAGCAGCTTAGTCGAGACAAACTCCTATAGCACAGATACGCAGTATTTT.

In this sample, this clonotype turned up a few times. The genes are TRBV9 and TRBJ2-3, with unresolved D. Trimming removed 2 bases at V and 0 bases at J, with 13 bases between. CDR1 is SGDLS, CDR2 YYNGEE, per germline. The CDR3 sequence is 16 residues long. The CDR3 spells CASSVGSRPSTDTQYF. For the CDR3, the DNA is TGTGCCAGCAGCGTCGGGTCTCGACCTAGCACAGATACGCAGTATTTT. Using reference TRBV9 and TRBJ2-3 for the parts outside the CDR3, the full variable domain is DSGVTQTPKHLITATGQRVTLRCSPRSGDLSVYWYQQSLDQGLQFLIQYYNGEERAKGNILERFSAQQFPDLHSELNLSSLELGDSALYFCASSVGSRPSTDTQYFGPGTRLTVL.

This clonotype occurred many times. The gene calls are TRBV11-3 and TRBJ2-4; tentatively, D is TRBD2 (5 bases). The CDR3 is 14 amino acids. Germline V gene sequence: CDR1 SGHNT, CDR2 YENEEA. V was shortened by 5 bases and J by 7 bases, with 15 bases between the two germline ends. CDR3 bases: TGTGCCAGCAGCCCTCGACGGGGTGCGAACATTCAGTACTTC. Its protein product is CASSPRRGANIQYF.

Concerning this clonotype: Being one base from a much bigger clone, this may be a read error. The CDR3 bases are TGTGCCAGCGGCGTAACAGGGGCGTCCCCCTACGAGCAGTACTTC. Translated, it gives CASGVTGASPYEQYF. This rearrangement joins TRBV9 to TRBJ2-7; 7 nucleotides match TRBD1. This CDR3 contains 15 residues. The germline V gene encodes CDR1 SGDLS and CDR2 YYNGEE.

This clonotype showed up many times. V usage is TRBV18 and J usage is TRBJ2-1; possible D gene TRBD1, 6 bases. The germline gives CDR1 KGHSH, CDR2 LQKENI. The V end lost 3 bases, the J end lost 0 bases, and 12 bases lay between the germline ends. The CDR3 contains 16 residues. The CDR3, as DNA: TGTGCCAGCTCACCTGGGACGGACAGCTCCTACAATGAGCAGTTCTTC. Translation gives CASSPGTDSSYNEQFF.

This clonotype appeared a few times. This chain joins TRBV20-1 and TRBJ2-1; 8 bases map to TRBD2. The CDR3 runs 16 residues. Germline lookup yields CDR1 DFQATT and CDR2 SNEGSKA (reference sequence). J lost 4 bases, V lost 1 base, and 9 bases had no gene match. Here the CDR3 DNA reads TGCAGTGCTAGAGCCACTACCGGGACTAGTTACAATGAGCAGTTCTTC. Translated: CSARATTGTSYNEQFF.

V and J are TRBV27 and TRBJ1-3; D is unresolved. V dropped 6 bases and J dropped 0 bases, with 9 bases sitting between them. Germline V gene data show CDR1 as MNHEY and CDR2 as SMNVEV (reference sequence). This CDR3 spans 14 amino acids. CDR3 loop: CASSAHFSGNTIYF. As DNA, the CDR3 is TGTGCCAGCAGCGCCCACTTCTCTGGAAACACCATATATTTT.

This clonotype was seen many times. This chain uses TRBV4-1 with TRBJ2-5; D gene ambiguous. The CDR3 has 14 amino acids. Germline V gene data show CDR1 as MGHRA and CDR2 as YSYEKL. V was shortened by 1 base and J by 2 bases, with 8 bases between the two germline ends. CDR3 loop: CASSQVVGQETQYF. The DNA for the CDR3 is TGCGCCAGCAGCCAAGTGGTAGGGCAAGAGACCCAGTACTTC.

The genes are TRBV19 and TRBJ2-1; 7 positions agree with TRBD1. The CDR3 loop spans 14 amino acids. Trimming removed 3 bases from V and 8 bases from J; junction bases left unmatched: 7. Germline values: CDR1 LNHDA, CDR2 SQIVND (reference sequence). This CDR3 reads CASSIKDRRHEQFF. The CDR3 DNA is TGTGCCAGTAGTATTAAGGACAGGCGACATGAGCAGTTCTTC.

A few counts support this clonotype. V is TRBV20-1 and J is TRBJ2-7; D is unresolved. CDR3 length: 13 amino acids. V lost 3 bases and J lost 2, with 11 bases in between. CDR1 is DFQATT and CDR2 is SNEGSKA in the germline V gene (reference sequence). The CDR3 spells CSASAPRTYEQYF. CDR3 in DNA: TGCAGTGCTAGTGCTCCCCGGACCTACGAGCAGTACTTC.

Written as DNA, the CDR3 is TGTGCCAGCAGCGCCCGGACGGGGGGGGATCGAGAGACCCAGTACTTC. Its protein product is CASSARTGGDRETQYF. V and J are TRBV9 and TRBJ2-5; 8 bases are shared with TRBD2. V lost 3 bases to trimming and J lost 4 bases; unmatched junction nucleotides: 11. The CDR3 is made up of 16 amino acids. CDR1 is SGDLS, CDR2 YYNGEE, per germline.

The V and J genes are TRBV19 and TRBJ2-1; 10 nucleotides match TRBD1. There are 14 residues in the CDR3. Germline V lookup: CDR1 LNHDA, CDR2 SQIVND (reference sequence). V dropped 7 bases and J dropped 8; count of bases not matched to a gene: 8. DNA for the CDR3: TGTGCCAGTACTTCGACAGGGGGCCGCTATGAGCAGTTCTTC. As protein: CASTSTGGRYEQFF.

This clonotype was picked up many times. J is TRBJ2-7 and V is TRBV12-3 or TRBV12-4; D not certain. This CDR3 is 14 amino acids long. Trimming cost V 5 bases and J 3 bases, with 14 bases left between them. Here the CDR3 DNA reads TGTGCCAGCAGTACCTCCGGGTTGGACTACGAGCAGTACTTC. Translated, it gives CASSTSGLDYEQYF.

This clonotype was seen only a few times. V usage is TRBV27 and J usage is TRBJ1-5; 7 bases are shared with TRBD1. Germline CDR1 MNHEY, CDR2 SMNVEV (reference sequence). V lost 8 bases and J lost 4; bases outside the gene matches: 8. The CDR3 loop spans 14 amino acids. The CDR3 sequence: CASRAGTANQPQHF. DNA of the CDR3: TGTGCCAGCCGGGCTGGGACAGCGAATCAGCCCCAGCATTTT.

This clonotype appeared many times. V gene TRBV28 combines with J gene TRBJ2-3, with a weak D call TRBD1 (6 bases). The CDR3 has 15 residues. Germline CDR1 is MDHEN and CDR2 is SYDVKM. Trimming shortened V by 3 bases and J by 6 bases, and 16 bases separated the two germline ends. The CDR3 DNA reads as TGTGCCAGCAGTTTTATGGGGGCTCGGCCCGATACGCAGTATTTT. It is translated as CASSFMGARPDTQYF.

This clonotype was seen ten or more times. The V call is TRBV12-3 or TRBV12-4, the J call TRBJ1-4; possibly TRBD1 for D (5 bases). V lost 6 bases and J lost 1, with 9 bases in between. The CDR3 covers 14 residues. CDR3: CASSLTVTNEKLFF. The CDR3 bases are TGTGCCAGCAGCCTGACAGTAACTAATGAAAAACTGTTTTTT.